What follows are 20 T cell receptor beta chains derived from one specimen sequenced in a study of cytomegalovirus exposure and HLA in healthy donors. Amplification used 60 Vbeta primers and 13 Jbeta primers. This table comes from immunoSEQ multiplex PCR, and its TCRdb copy is limited to in-frame clones, with some not included. The table lists about 140,000 clones, around 90% of them singletons, with roughly 0.5% in the top ten. Sequencing was done on a sample of PBMCs. The receptors derive from a woman aged 40 to 49 in good health and CMV-seronegative.

The chain joins TRBV4-3 to TRBJ1-3; 8 bases align to TRBD1. The CDR3 consists of 16 residues. J was trimmed by 1 base and V by 10 bases; bases with no gene match: 12. Germline CDR1 is LGHNA and CDR2 is YSLEER. The CDR3 loop is CATCGQGWLSGNTIYF. CDR3 sequence (DNA): TGCGCCACCTGTGGACAGGGATGGTTGTCTGGAAACACCATATATTTT.

CDR3 nucleotides: TGTGCCAGCAGCTTCCGATTTAGCGGGAGGGGTACAGATACGCAGTATTTT. It specifies CASSFRFSGRGTDTQYF. This chain links TRBV13 with TRBJ2-3, with TRBD2 matching over 11 bases. The CDR3 has 17 amino acids. Trimming removed 3 bases from V and 3 bases from J; junction bases left unmatched: 8. CDR1 PRHDT and CDR2 FYEKMQ come from the germline V gene (reference sequence).

Note on this clone: One junction end does not reproduce the germline sequence, and a read error may be involved. This rearrangement joins TRBV7-7 to TRBJ2-5, with D perhaps matching TRBD2 (5 bases). Germline values: CDR1 SSHAT, CDR2 FNYEAQ (reference sequence). This CDR3 is built from 13 residues. The CDR3 protein is CASSLNRGETQYF. For the CDR3, the DNA is TGTGCTAGCAGCTTAAATCGGGGAGAGACCCAGTACTTC.

The rearrangement joins TRBV2 to TRBJ2-7; 9 bases fit TRBD1. The germline V gene has CDR1 SNHLY and CDR2 FYNNEI. The CDR3 runs 14 residues. J lost 4 bases, V lost 6 bases, and 7 bases had no gene match. The CDR3 sequence: CASSSGQGFYEQYF. The CDR3 DNA reads TGTGCCAGCAGCTCGGGACAGGGTTTTTACGAGCAGTACTTC.

The chain uses TRBV7-9 and TRBJ1-1, with 8 bases lining up with TRBD1. With 5 bases clipped from V and 1 base from J, the junction kept 3 bases outside the gene matches. The CDR3 has 14 amino acids. Germline V gene lookup returns CDR1 SEHNR and CDR2 FQNEAQ (reference sequence). This CDR3 is CASSPGQANTEAFF. The CDR3 DNA is TGTGCCAGCAGCCCGGGACAGGCGAACACTGAAGCTTTCTTT.

The rearrangement joins TRBV5-1 to TRBJ2-5; the D is unclear. Germline CDR1 and CDR2: SGHRS and YFSETQ. This CDR3 is 15 amino acids long. The V end was cut by 0 bases, the J end by 2 bases, with 11 bases between. The CDR3 protein is CASSLGSTSQETQYF. CDR3 sequence (DNA): TGCGCCAGCAGCTTGGGTAGCACATCACAAGAGACCCAGTACTTC.

This sequence joins TRBV19 and TRBJ2-5; D gene ambiguous. Germline V lookup: CDR1 LNHDA, CDR2 SQIVND (reference sequence). Trimming removed 3 bases at V and 2 bases at J, with 7 bases between. The CDR3 covers 13 residues. This CDR3 reads CASSMVRQETQYF. The CDR3 region has the DNA TGTGCCAGTAGTATGGTCAGACAAGAGACCCAGTACTTC.

The chain links TRBV28 to TRBJ1-5; D ambiguous. The CDR3 consists of 13 residues. CDR1 MDHEN and CDR2 SYDVKM come from the germline V gene. V shed 4 bases and J shed 4 bases, with 8 bases lying between them. The DNA of the CDR3 is TGTGCCAGCAGTTACGACTCAAATCAGCCCCAGCATTTT. This translates into CASSYDSNQPQHF.

The rearrangement joins TRBV6-5 to TRBJ1-2; 9 bases are a match to TRBD1. The CDR3 consists of 14 residues. CDR1 and CDR2 (germline): MNHEY, SVGAGI. Trimming took 5 bases from V and 4 from J; bases not matched to a gene: 5. This CDR3 is CASSTQGAGYGYTF. The CDR3 DNA reads TGTGCCAGCAGTACACAGGGGGCAGGCTATGGCTACACCTTC.

V gene TRBV28 combines with J gene TRBJ1-2; D may be TRBD1 (6 bases). The CDR3 consists of 15 residues. Germline-derived CDR1 and CDR2 are MDHEN and SYDVKM. V was cut by 2 bases and J by 7 bases, with 17 bases left in between. CDR3 DNA sequence: TGTGCCAGCAGTTTACTTCAGGGGCAGGAAGGTGGCTACACCTTC. Translated: CASSLLQGQEGGYTF.

The chain combines TRBV11-3 with TRBJ1-1; a possible D gene is TRBD1 (5 bases). This CDR3 has 14 amino acids. Germline assignment: CDR1 SGHNT and CDR2 YENEEA. Trimming shortened V by 3 bases and J by 2 bases, and 10 bases separated the two germline ends. CDR3 nucleotides: TGTGCCAGCAGCTTGAACCAGGGTAACACTGAAGCTTTCTTT. Encoded protein: CASSLNQGNTEAFF.

The chain recombines TRBV2 with TRBJ2-7; weak D call: TRBD2 (5 bases). CDR3 length equals 13 residues. Germline V lookup: CDR1 SNHLY, CDR2 FYNNEI. Trimming left V 8 bases short and J 6 bases short, with 17 bases between. CDR3 nucleotides: TGTGCCAGCTATCGGCAGCCGGCGGGCGAGCAGTACTTC. This codes for CASYRQPAGEQYF.

This clone was detected only a few times. This chain joins TRBV6-6 and TRBJ2-2; 8 nucleotides match TRBD2. The CDR3 runs to 14 residues. The V segment lost 6 bases and the J segment 5 bases; nucleotides outside the gene matches: 5. Germline V gene lookup returns CDR1 MNHNY and CDR2 SVGAGI (reference sequence). This chain's CDR3 is CASRLAEMTGELFF. DNA of the CDR3: TGTGCCAGCAGACTAGCGGAGATGACCGGGGAGCTGTTTTTT.

This clone occurred a few times. The chain combines TRBV19 with TRBJ2-1; 8 bases line up with TRBD1. With V trimmed by 3 bases and J by 8 bases, 9 bases remained unmatched. CDR3 length: 15 residues. Germline V gene lookup returns CDR1 LNHDA and CDR2 SQIVND (reference sequence). CDR3: CASSMGDRWGDEQFF. In DNA, the CDR3 is TGTGCCAGTAGTATGGGGGACAGGTGGGGCGATGAGCAGTTCTTC. Combining the CDR3 with reference TRBV19 and TRBJ2-1 gives the whole variable domain DGGITQSPKYLFRKEGQNVTLSCEQNLNHDAMYWYRQDPGQGLRLIYYSQIVNDFQKGDIAEGYSVSREKKESFPLTVTSAQKNPTAFYLCASSMGDRWGDEQFFGPGTRLTVL.

The V and J genes are TRBV29-1 and TRBJ2-5; 11 bases agree with TRBD2. Germline assignment: CDR1 SQVTM and CDR2 ANQGSEA. V shed 6 bases and J 5 bases; nucleotides not matched to a gene: 14. The CDR3 loop spans 16 amino acids. CDR3 nucleotide sequence: TGCAGCGTGGAAAGAGTAGCGGGAGGGCCGGAGGAGACCCAGTACTTC. Amino acids: CSVERVAGGPEETQYF.

This chain's CDR3 is CASSPQLAGDSTDTQYF. CDR3 in DNA: TGTGCCAGCTCACCACAACTAGCGGGTGATAGCACAGATACGCAGTATTTT. This chain links TRBV18 with TRBJ2-3; 9 bases agree with TRBD2. The CDR3 sequence is 17 residues long. J lost 0 bases, V lost 1 base, and 5 bases had no gene match. Germline CDR1 is KGHSH and CDR2 is LQKENI.

V is TRBV6-6 and J is TRBJ2-5; TRBD1 matches at 7 bases. The CDR3 is 15 amino acids. The V and J ends lost 6 bases and 2 bases, in that order; junction bases with no gene match: 9. Germline V CDR1 and CDR2: MNHNY, SVGAGI (reference sequence). The CDR3 region has the DNA TGTGCCAGCAGGCTACAGGGGCTCAAACAAGAGACCCAGTACTTC. It is translated as CASRLQGLKQETQYF.

This clone was detected once. This sequence joins TRBV7-8 and TRBJ1-5; D is perhaps TRBD1 (5 bases). The length of the CDR3 is 14 residues. Germline V gene sequence: CDR1 SGHVS, CDR2 FQNEAQ. Trimming cost V 8 bases and J 4 bases, with 15 bases left between them. The CDR3 DNA sequence: TGTGCCAGCGGGCGGGACTTTGGGAATCAGCCCCAGCATTTT. Protein: CASGRDFGNQPQHF.

This chain links TRBV11-2 with TRBJ2-7; 7 bases are shared with TRBD1. Germline CDR1 is SGHAT and CDR2 is FQNNGV. Unmatched junction bases numbered 5, after V lost 0 bases and J lost 3 bases. The CDR3 covers 15 residues. The CDR3 nucleotides are TGTGCCAGCAGCTTAGAAGGGACAGCGTACTACGAGCAGTACTTC. The encoded protein is CASSLEGTAYYEQYF.

The J gene is TRBJ2-7, the V gene TRBV18; D is perhaps TRBD2 (6 bases). The V end lost 6 bases, the J end lost 2 bases, and 14 bases lay between the germline ends. The CDR3 runs 14 residues. Germline V gene data show CDR1 as KGHSH and CDR2 as LQKENI. The CDR3 bases are TGTGCCAGCTCGTTTCAGGGCGGGACCTACGAGCAGTACTTC. Encoded protein: CASSFQGGTYEQYF.